This TCR beta chain was identified in a study of shared clonotypes between healthy human individuals. CD45RO negativity and positive selection for CCR7 defined naive CD8 cells, a population that excluded terminally differentiated effector memory CD45RA+ cells. At deep level, the assay was performed. Genomic DNA (from each subset) was split evenly across several immunoSEQ plates. Produced via immunoSEQ multiplex PCR; TCRdb's table is partial and in-frame only. Of more than 2 million clones listed, roughly 95% were seen once; the top ten hold under 2%. Germline loops: CDR1 SQVTM, CDR2 ANQGSEA. The CDR3 has 13 amino acids. The V and J ends lost 4 bases and 3 bases respectively, with 13 bases between them.

Sequenced material: naive CD8+ T cells from PBMCs. This chain links TRBV29-1 with TRBJ2-7; D ambiguous. This TCR was recovered from a man younger than 35 in good health. Some clones in this sample may be carry-over from other donors' samples. The CDR3 DNA reads TGCAGCGTTGTCGGGCGTCGTCACTACGAGCAGTACTTC. Protein: CSVVGRRHYEQYF.